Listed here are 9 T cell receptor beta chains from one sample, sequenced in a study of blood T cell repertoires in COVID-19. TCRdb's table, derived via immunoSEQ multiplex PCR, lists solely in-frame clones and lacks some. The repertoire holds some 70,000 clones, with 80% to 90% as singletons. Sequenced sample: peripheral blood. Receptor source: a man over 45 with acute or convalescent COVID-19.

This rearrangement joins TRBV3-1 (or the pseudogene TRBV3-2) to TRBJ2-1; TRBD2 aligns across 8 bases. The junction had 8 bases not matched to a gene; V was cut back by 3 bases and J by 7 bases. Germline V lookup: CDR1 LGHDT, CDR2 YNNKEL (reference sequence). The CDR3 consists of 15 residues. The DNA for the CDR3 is TGTGCCAGCAGCCATACGGGAGGGCCGAGGAATGAGCAGTTCTTC. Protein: CASSHTGGPRNEQFF.

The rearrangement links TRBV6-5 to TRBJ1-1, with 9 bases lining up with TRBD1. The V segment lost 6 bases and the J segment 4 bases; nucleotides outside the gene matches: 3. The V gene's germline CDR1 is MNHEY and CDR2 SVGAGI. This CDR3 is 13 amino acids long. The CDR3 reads CASRNRGPTEAFF. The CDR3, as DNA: TGTGCCAGCAGGAACAGGGGGCCCACTGAAGCTTTCTTT.

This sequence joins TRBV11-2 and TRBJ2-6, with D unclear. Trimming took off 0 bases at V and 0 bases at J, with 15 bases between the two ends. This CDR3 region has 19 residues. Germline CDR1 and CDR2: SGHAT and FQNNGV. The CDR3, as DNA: TGTGCCAGCAGCTTAGATACGACGGTGGGCATCTCTGGGGCCAACGTCCTGACTTTC. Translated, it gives CASSLDTTVGISGANVLTF.

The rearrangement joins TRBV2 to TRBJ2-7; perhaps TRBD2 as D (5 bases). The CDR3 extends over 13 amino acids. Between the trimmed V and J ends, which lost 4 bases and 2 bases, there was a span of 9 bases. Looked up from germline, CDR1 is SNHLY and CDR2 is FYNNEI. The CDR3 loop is CASSVGEPYEQYF. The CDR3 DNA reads TGTGCCAGCAGTGTCGGGGAACCCTACGAGCAGTACTTC.

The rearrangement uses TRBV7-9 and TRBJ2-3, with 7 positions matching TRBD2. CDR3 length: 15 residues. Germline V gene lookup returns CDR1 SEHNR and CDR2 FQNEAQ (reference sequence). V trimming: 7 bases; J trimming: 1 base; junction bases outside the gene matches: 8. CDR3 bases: TGTGCCAGCATCTGGCGGGGAGGGGGCACAGATACGCAGTATTTT. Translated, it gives CASIWRGGGTDTQYF.

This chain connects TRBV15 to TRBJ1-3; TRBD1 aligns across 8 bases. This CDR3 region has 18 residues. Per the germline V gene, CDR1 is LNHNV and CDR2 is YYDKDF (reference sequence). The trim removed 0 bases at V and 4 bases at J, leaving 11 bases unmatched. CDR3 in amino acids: CATSRDLDREGWGNTIYF. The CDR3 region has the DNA TGTGCCACCAGCAGAGATCTGGACAGGGAAGGGTGGGGAAACACCATATATTTT.

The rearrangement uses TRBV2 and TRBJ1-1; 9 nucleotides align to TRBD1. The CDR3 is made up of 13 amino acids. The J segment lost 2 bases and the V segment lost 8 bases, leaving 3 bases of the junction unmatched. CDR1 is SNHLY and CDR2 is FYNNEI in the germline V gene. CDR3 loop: CASGGQGNTEAFF. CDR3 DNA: TGTGCCAGCGGGGGACAGGGAAACACTGAAGCTTTCTTT.

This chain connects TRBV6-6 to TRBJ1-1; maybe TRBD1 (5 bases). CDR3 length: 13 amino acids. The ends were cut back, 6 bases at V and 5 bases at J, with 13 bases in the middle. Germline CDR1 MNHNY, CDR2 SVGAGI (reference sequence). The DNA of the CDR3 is TGTGCCAGCAGACCAGGGCTGGGAACTGAAGCTTTCTTT. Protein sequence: CASRPGLGTEAFF.

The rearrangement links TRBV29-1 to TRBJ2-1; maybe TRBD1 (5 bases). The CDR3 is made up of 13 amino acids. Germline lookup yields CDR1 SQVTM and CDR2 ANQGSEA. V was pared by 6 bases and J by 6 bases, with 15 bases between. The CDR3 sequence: CSVGVSRSNEQFF. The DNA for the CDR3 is TGCAGCGTAGGGGTCTCGAGGTCCAATGAGCAGTTCTTC.